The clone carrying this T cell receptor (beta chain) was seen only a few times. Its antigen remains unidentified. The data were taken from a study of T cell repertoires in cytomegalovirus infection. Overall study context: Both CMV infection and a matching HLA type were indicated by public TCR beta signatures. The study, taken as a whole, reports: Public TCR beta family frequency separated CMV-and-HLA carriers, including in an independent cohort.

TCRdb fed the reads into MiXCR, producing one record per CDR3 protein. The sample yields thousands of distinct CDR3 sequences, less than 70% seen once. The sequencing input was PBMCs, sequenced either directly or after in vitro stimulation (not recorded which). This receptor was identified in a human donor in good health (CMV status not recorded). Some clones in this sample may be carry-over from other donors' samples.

CDR3 loop: CASRAGQLNTEAFF. In DNA, the CDR3 is TGTGCCAGCAGGGCGGGACAGCTGAACACTGAAGCTTTCTTT. V is TRBV7-9 and J is TRBJ1-1, with 7 bases lining up with TRBD1. The CDR3 contains 14 residues. Germline values: CDR1 SEHNR, CDR2 FQNEAQ (reference sequence). The trim removed 6 bases at V and 0 bases at J, leaving 4 bases unmatched.